These T cell receptor beta chains were read from a single sample in a study of blood T cell repertoires in COVID-19. Sequenced by immunoSEQ multiplex PCR; TCRdb stores in-frame clones only, minus some. Among some 43,000 clones listed, almost 85% were seen once. Sequenced input: peripheral blood. All receptors come from a woman between 55 and 75 years old with acute or convalescent COVID-19. Each CDR3 is given with its conserved first and last residue. A D gene is named only where the DNA matches it firmly. Size is stated for part of the rows, as once, few or many counts, or as a class when the clone is expanded.

CASSYLPTSGGTYNEQFF | TGTGCCAGCAGTTACCTCCCTACTAGCGGGGGTACCTACAATGAGCAGTTCTTC | TRBD2 | NA | TRBJ2-1 | TRBV6-2/TRBV6-3
CASSQGLRQVELAKNIQYF | TGCGCCAGCAGCCAAGGCCTCCGACAGGTTGAACTAGCCAAAAACATTCAGTACTTC | NA | few | TRBJ2-4 | TRBV4-1
CASTPGDYYGYTF | TGTGCCAGCACCCCCGGCGACTACTATGGCTACACCTTC | NA | NA | TRBJ1-2 | TRBV6-5
CASSMGQGNYEQYF | TGTGCCAGCTCAATGGGACAGGGGAACTACGAGCAGTACTTC | TRBD1 | NA | TRBJ2-7 | TRBV18
CASSLQGLNSPLHF | TGCGCCAGCAGCTTGCAGGGTTTGAATTCACCCCTCCACTTT | NA | NA | TRBJ1-6 | TRBV5-1
CASSQGLAGADTQYF | TGTGCCAGCAGCCAAGGTCTTGCGGGGGCAGATACGCAGTATTTT | TRBD2 | few | TRBJ2-3 | TRBV3-1/TRBV3-2
CASSANRGTEAFF | TGCGCCAGCAGTGCGAACAGGGGTACTGAAGCTTTCTTT | TRBD1 | NA | TRBJ1-1 | TRBV10-2
CASSVGRGLNTEAFF | TGCGCCAGCAGCGTGGGGCGGGGGTTAAACACTGAAGCTTTCTTT | NA | NA | TRBJ1-1 | TRBV5-1
CATGLAGGSYEQYF | TGTGCCACCGGACTAGCGGGGGGGTCCTACGAGCAGTACTTC | TRBD2 | NA | TRBJ2-7 | TRBV2
CASSDAGGGSGETQYF | TGTGCCAGCAGCGATGCGGGGGGAGGGAGTGGAGAGACCCAGTACTTC | TRBD2 | NA | TRBJ2-5 | TRBV6-6
CASSLFKLSGPGANVLTF | TGTGCCAGCAGCTTATTTAAGCTTTCCGGTCCTGGGGCCAACGTCCTGACTTTC | NA | NA | TRBJ2-6 | TRBV7-9
CASSGLAETYNEQFF | TGTGCCAGCAGTGGACTAGCGGAGACCTACAATGAGCAGTTCTTC | TRBD2 | NA | TRBJ2-1 | TRBV25-1
CAISESITGTGELFF | TGTGCCATCAGTGAGTCGATTACTGGCACCGGGGAGCTGTTTTTT | NA | NA | TRBJ2-2 | TRBV10-3
CASSLMQETQYF | TGTGCCAGCAGCTTAATGCAGGAGACCCAGTACTTC | NA | NA | TRBJ2-5 | TRBV7-2
CASSLNQGAAYNEQFF | TGCGCCAGCAGCTTAAATCAGGGGGCGGCCTACAATGAGCAGTTCTTC | TRBD1 | NA | TRBJ2-1 | TRBV5-1
CASSGGYTF | TGTGCCAGCTCGGGTGGCTACACCTTC | NA | NA | TRBJ1-2 | TRBV2
CATSRDRGWLFF | TGTGCCACCAGCAGAGACAGGGGGTGGCTGTTTTTT | TRBD1 | NA | TRBJ1-4 | TRBV15
CASSQGTFYNEQFF | TGTGCCAGCAGCCAAGGGACTTTTTACAATGAGCAGTTCTTC | NA | NA | TRBJ2-1 | TRBV7-2
CASSQEGTSFYEQYF | TGCGCCAGCAGCCAAGAAGGGACTAGCTTCTACGAGCAGTACTTC | TRBD2 | few | TRBJ2-7 | TRBV4-1
CASSLDGVSLSTIYF | TGCGCCAGCAGCTTGGATGGAGTCTCCTTGAGCACCATATATTTT | NA | NA | TRBJ1-3 | TRBV5-1
CASSPREGADSYEQYF | TGTGCCAGCTCACCACGGGAAGGGGCGGACTCCTACGAGCAGTACTTC | NA | NA | TRBJ2-7 | TRBV18
CASSQRIGSSYNSPLHF | TGTGCCAGCAGCCAGAGGATCGGGAGCTCCTATAATTCACCCCTCCACTTT | NA | few | TRBJ1-6 | TRBV3-1/TRBV3-2
CASTSRGELFF | TGTGCCAGCACTTCCCGCGGGGAGCTGTTTTTT | NA | NA | TRBJ2-2 | TRBV25-1
CASSPARIEQFF | TGTGCCAGCAGTCCCGCGCGTATAGAGCAGTTCTTC | NA | NA | TRBJ2-1 | TRBV28
CASSHRDIVTQYF | TGTGCCAGCAGCCACCGGGACATAGTGACCCAGTACTTC | NA | once | TRBJ2-5 | TRBV7-2
CASSFDRGAYNEQFF | TGTGCCAGCAGCTTCGACAGGGGAGCCTACAATGAGCAGTTCTTC | TRBD1 | NA | TRBJ2-1 | TRBV11-2
CASSPGAPVSEQFF | TGTGCCAGCAGCCCTGGTGCCCCGGTGAGTGAGCAGTTCTTC | NA | NA | TRBJ2-1 | TRBV7-9
CASSLEGRGGGEKLFF | TGTGCCAGCAGCTTAGAGGGTCGGGGTGGTGGCGAAAAACTGTTTTTT | NA | NA | TRBJ1-4 | TRBV7-2
CASSHNRGYEQFF | TGTGCCAGCAGCCATAACAGGGGATATGAGCAGTTCTTC | TRBD1 | few | TRBJ2-1 | TRBV3-1/TRBV3-2
CASSLVATSGLNEQFF | TGTGCCAGCAGCTTAGTCGCGACTAGCGGGCTGAATGAGCAGTTCTTC | TRBD2 | NA | TRBJ2-1 | TRBV7-6
CASSAGSRAF | TGTGCCAGCAGTGCGGGATCGAGGGCCTTC | NA | NA | TRBJ1-2 | TRBV6-6
CASGSAGLPHYGYTF | TGTGCCAGCGGATCTGCAGGCTTACCCCACTATGGCTACACCTTC | NA | few | TRBJ1-2 | TRBV21-1
CASSLAGSSKETQYF | TGCGCCAGCAGCTTGGCGGGGAGTAGTAAAGAGACCCAGTACTTC | NA | few | TRBJ2-5 | TRBV5-1
CASSPGTGGFGYTF | TGTGCCAGCAGCCCGGGGACAGGGGGCTTTGGCTACACCTTC | TRBD1 | NA | TRBJ1-2 | TRBV3-1/TRBV3-2
CASSRRGDRDAEAFF | TGTGCCAGCAGCCGCCGGGGGGACAGGGATGCTGAAGCTTTCTTT | TRBD1 | NA | TRBJ1-1 | TRBV6-2/TRBV6-3
CASSRYNGGTDTQYF | TGTGCCAGCAGCCGGTATAACGGGGGGACAGATACGCAGTATTTT | TRBD2 | NA | TRBJ2-3 | TRBV7-3
CASSLSRDTQYF | TGTGCCAGCAGTTTATCCCGTGATACGCAGTATTTT | NA | few | TRBJ2-3 | TRBV27
CASSTQISVPNTEAFF | TGTGCCAGCAGCACTCAAATAAGTGTTCCGAACACTGAAGCTTTCTTT | NA | NA | TRBJ1-1 | TRBV7-6
CAWSVGGQGVEQYF | TGTGCCTGGAGTGTGGGGGGACAGGGTGTCGAGCAGTACTTC | TRBD1 | NA | TRBJ2-7 | TRBV30
CATQPRVGETQYF | TGTGCCACCCAGCCCAGGGTCGGTGAGACCCAGTACTTC | NA | few | TRBJ2-5 | TRBV25-1
CASSSRQGSHNEQFF | TGTGCCAGCAGTTCCAGACAGGGAAGTCACAATGAGCAGTTCTTC | TRBD1 | NA | TRBJ2-1 | TRBV11-1
CASSLAPGYGYTF | TGTGCCAGCAGCTTAGCGCCCGGGTATGGCTACACCTTC | NA | NA | TRBJ1-2 | TRBV7-9
CASSLNLYYGYTF | TGTGCCAGCAGTTTAAATTTATACTATGGCTACACCTTC | NA | NA | TRBJ1-2 | TRBV12-3/TRBV12-4
CASSQEIERGFPSTDTQYF | TGTGCCAGCAGCCAAGAGATTGAGCGGGGGTTTCCTAGCACAGATACGCAGTATTTT | TRBD2 | NA | TRBJ2-3 | TRBV3-1/TRBV3-2
CASSPSPDGDRLYGYTF | TGTGCCAGCAGCCCCTCCCCCGACGGAGACAGGCTTTATGGCTACACCTTC | NA | NA | TRBJ1-2 | TRBV4-2
CASSDGQGATEAFF | TGTGCCAGCAGTGACGGACAGGGGGCAACTGAAGCTTTCTTT | TRBD1 | NA | TRBJ1-1 | TRBV6-6
CASSETHSNQPQHF | TGTGCCAGCAGTGAAACACATAGCAATCAGCCCCAGCATTTT | NA | NA | TRBJ1-5 | TRBV6-1